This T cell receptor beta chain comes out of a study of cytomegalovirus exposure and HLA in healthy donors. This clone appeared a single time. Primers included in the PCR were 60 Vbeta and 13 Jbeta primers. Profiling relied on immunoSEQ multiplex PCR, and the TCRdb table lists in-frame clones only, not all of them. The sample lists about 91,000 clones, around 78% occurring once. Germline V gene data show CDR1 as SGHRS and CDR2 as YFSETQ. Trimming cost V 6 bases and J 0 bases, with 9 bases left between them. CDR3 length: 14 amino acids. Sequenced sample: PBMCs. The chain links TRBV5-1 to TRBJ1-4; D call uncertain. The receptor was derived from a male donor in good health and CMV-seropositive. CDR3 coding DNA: TGCGCCAGCACCTCGGGAACAACTAATGAAAAACTGTTTTTT. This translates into CASTSGTTNEKLFF.